A selection of T cell receptor beta chains follows, all from one sample in a study of T cell clones after liver transplantation. This table comes from immunoSEQ multiplex PCR, and its TCRdb copy is limited to in-frame clones, with some not included. The sample includes approximately 55,000 clones, roughly 70% of them seen just once. The source material was CD4+ T cells from blood, sampled around 52 months after liver transplant. The receptors were gathered from a human patient who received a liver transplant. A subset of T cells may come from the graft donor. Both conserved end residues are part of each CDR3. The D gene is left open where the match is weak. A row's size may be missing; if present it is once, few, many or a size class.

V gene: TRBV7-2; D gene: NA; clone size: NA; J gene: TRBJ2-5; CDR3 protein: CASTLQETQYF; CDR3 DNA: TGTGCCAGCACCCTACAAGAGACCCAGTACTTC
V gene: TRBV11-2; D gene: NA; clone size: few; J gene: TRBJ1-6; CDR3 protein: CASSPIRRGRYNSPLHF; CDR3 DNA: TGTGCCAGCAGCCCGATTCGACGGGGGCGCTATAATTCACCCCTCCACTTT
V gene: TRBV30; D gene: NA; clone size: NA; J gene: TRBJ2-3; CDR3 protein: CAWSAEGFADTQYF; CDR3 DNA: TGTGCCTGGAGTGCAGAGGGCTTCGCAGATACGCAGTATTTT
V gene: TRBV29-1; D gene: NA; clone size: many; J gene: TRBJ1-1; CDR3 protein: CSGGRGLNTEAFF; CDR3 DNA: TGCAGCGGGGGGCGTGGTCTGAACACTGAAGCTTTCTTT
V gene: TRBV7-2; D gene: TRBD2; clone size: NA; J gene: TRBJ2-3; CDR3 protein: CASSGGLGATDTQYF; CDR3 DNA: TGTGCCAGCAGTGGGGGACTAGGGGCAACAGATACGCAGTATTTT
V gene: TRBV28; D gene: NA; clone size: few; J gene: TRBJ2-2; CDR3 protein: CASTRSTGELFF; CDR3 DNA: TGTGCCTCCACTAGGTCCACCGGGGAGCTGTTTTTT
V gene: TRBV9; D gene: TRBD1; clone size: NA; J gene: TRBJ1-4; CDR3 protein: CASSGIGTGNEKLFF; CDR3 DNA: TGTGCCAGCAGCGGGATAGGGACAGGGAATGAAAAACTGTTTTTT
V gene: TRBV4-1; D gene: NA; clone size: NA; J gene: TRBJ1-1; CDR3 protein: CASSHGHLNTEAFF; CDR3 DNA: TGCGCCAGCAGCCACGGACACCTGAACACTGAAGCTTTCTTT
V gene: TRBV19; D gene: NA; clone size: NA; J gene: TRBJ1-2; CDR3 protein: CASSLRTDLRNGYTF; CDR3 DNA: TGTGCCAGTAGTCTCCGGACAGATTTGAGGAATGGCTACACCTTC
V gene: TRBV9; D gene: TRBD2; clone size: NA; J gene: TRBJ2-5; CDR3 protein: CASSVVAGGRETQYF; CDR3 DNA: TGTGCCAGCAGCGTAGTAGCGGGGGGTCGAGAGACCCAGTACTTC
V gene: TRBV7-6; D gene: TRBD1; clone size: NA; J gene: TRBJ1-2; CDR3 protein: CASSYMKGQGSSGYTF; CDR3 DNA: TGTGCCAGCAGTTACATGAAGGGACAGGGGAGTTCCGGCTACACCTTC
V gene: TRBV6-5; D gene: NA; clone size: few; J gene: TRBJ2-6; CDR3 protein: CAVRPSLGGANVLTF; CDR3 DNA: TGTGCCGTACGCCCCTCCCTAGGTGGGGCCAACGTCCTGACTTTC
V gene: TRBV28; D gene: NA; clone size: NA; J gene: TRBJ1-6; CDR3 protein: CASHSGSSYNSPLHF; CDR3 DNA: TGTGCCAGCCACAGTGGGAGCTCCTATAATTCACCCCTCCACTTT
V gene: TRBV15; D gene: NA; clone size: few; J gene: TRBJ2-3; CDR3 protein: CATSSPLAVWADTQYF; CDR3 DNA: TGTGCCACCAGCAGTCCCCTCGCAGTGTGGGCAGATACGCAGTATTTT
V gene: TRBV7-9; D gene: NA; clone size: NA; J gene: TRBJ1-6; CDR3 protein: CASSLLTNSPLHF; CDR3 DNA: TGTGCCAGCAGCCTCCTTACCAATTCACCCCTCCACTTT
V gene: TRBV6-6; D gene: NA; clone size: NA; J gene: TRBJ2-7; CDR3 protein: CASRTRTLGEQYF; CDR3 DNA: TGTGCCAGCAGAACCAGGACCTTGGGGGAGCAGTACTTC
V gene: TRBV7-2; D gene: NA; clone size: NA; J gene: TRBJ1-6; CDR3 protein: CASSPGTTNSPLHF; CDR3 DNA: TGTGCCAGCAGCCCTGGGACAACTAATTCACCCCTCCACTTT
V gene: TRBV7-9; D gene: NA; clone size: NA; J gene: TRBJ1-3; CDR3 protein: CASSLVFGISGNTIYF; CDR3 DNA: TGTGCCAGCAGCTTAGTATTCGGGATCTCTGGAAACACCATATATTTT
V gene: TRBV27; D gene: NA; clone size: few; J gene: TRBJ2-2; CDR3 protein: CASSLNKGGDTGELFF; CDR3 DNA: TGTGCCAGCAGTTTAAATAAGGGGGGGGACACCGGGGAGCTGTTTTTT
V gene: TRBV19; D gene: TRBD1; clone size: NA; J gene: TRBJ1-6; CDR3 protein: CASSIGTGNGNSPLHF; CDR3 DNA: TGTGCCAGTAGTATCGGGACAGGCAATGGAAATTCACCCCTCCACTTT